This T cell receptor beta chain was recovered during a study of human T cells and chemical hapten exposure. The CDR3 consists of 15 residues. Germline CDR1 and CDR2: SGHTA and FQGNSA. Trimming removed 5 bases from V and 4 bases from J; junction bases left unmatched: 6. Before extraction, the whole blood was not fractionated, and total RNA was taken from it. MiXCR, applied by TCRdb to the 5' RACE reads, yields one record per CDR3 protein. The repertoire holds approximately 80,000 distinct CDR3 sequences, with 15% as singletons. The clonotype comes from a female donor in good health. The J gene is TRBJ1-4, the V gene TRBV7-2; 8 bases line up with TRBD1. The CDR3 loop reads CASSRDRPVNEKLFF. The CDR3 region has the DNA TGTGCCAGCAGCCGGGACAGGCCAGTTAATGAAAAACTGTTTTTT. Variable domain in full (rest from reference TRBV7-2 and TRBJ1-4): GAGVSQSPSNKVTEKGKDVELRCDPISGHTALYWYRQSLGQGLEFLIYFQGNSAPDKSGLPSDRFSAERTGGSVSTLTIQRTQQEDSAVYLCASSRDRPVNEKLFFGSGTQLSVL.